This T cell receptor (beta chain) was retrieved from a study of PD-1 blockade in classical Hodgkin lymphoma. Study-level points and caveats: Those achieving complete response showed baseline diversity like newly diagnosed patients. Individuals who commenced nivolumab within less than 1 year of ASCT were excluded. TCR diversity in CD4+, not CD8+, cells rose significantly by C4D1.

Germline CDR1 and CDR2: SGHTA and FQGTGA. This CDR3 is built from 15 residues. Trimming removed 1 base at V and 2 bases at J, with 8 bases between. Remarks on this clone: Its antigen is not known.

Profiled with immunoSEQ multiplex PCR; TCRdb holds only in-frame clones, not every one. Altogether about 94,000 clones are present, 85% to 90% being singletons, with the ten largest covering around 11%. All patients experienced relapse after autologous stem cell transplantation, and brentuximab vedotin exposure was variable. The rearrangement joins TRBV7-3 to TRBJ2-2; D unclear. The receptor comes from a human donor with classical Hodgkin lymphoma. The sample here was peripheral blood mononuclear cells (PBMCs), taken before the second cycle of nivolumab. The DNA of the CDR3 is TGTGCCAGCAGCTTAAAAATAGGAAACACCGGGGAGCTGTTTTTT. Translating gives CASSLKIGNTGELFF.